This TCR beta chain is drawn from a study of blood T cell repertoires in COVID-19. Data came from immunoSEQ multiplex PCR; TCRdb stores just in-frame clones and leaves some out. This repertoire shows approximately 140,000 clones, 88% found once; its top ten account for about 28%. This CDR3 is built from 13 residues. Germline lookup yields CDR1 MNHNY and CDR2 SVGAGI (reference sequence). Trimming stripped 1 base from V and 4 bases from J, with 4 bases between. The TCR originated in a human donor in a cohort sampled during active COVID-19. What was sequenced was peripheral blood. The chain couples TRBV6-6 to TRBJ2-2; unclear D gene. This chain's CDR3 is CASSYFRTGELFF. DNA of the CDR3: TGTGCCAGCAGTTACTTCCGCACCGGGGAGCTGTTTTTT.